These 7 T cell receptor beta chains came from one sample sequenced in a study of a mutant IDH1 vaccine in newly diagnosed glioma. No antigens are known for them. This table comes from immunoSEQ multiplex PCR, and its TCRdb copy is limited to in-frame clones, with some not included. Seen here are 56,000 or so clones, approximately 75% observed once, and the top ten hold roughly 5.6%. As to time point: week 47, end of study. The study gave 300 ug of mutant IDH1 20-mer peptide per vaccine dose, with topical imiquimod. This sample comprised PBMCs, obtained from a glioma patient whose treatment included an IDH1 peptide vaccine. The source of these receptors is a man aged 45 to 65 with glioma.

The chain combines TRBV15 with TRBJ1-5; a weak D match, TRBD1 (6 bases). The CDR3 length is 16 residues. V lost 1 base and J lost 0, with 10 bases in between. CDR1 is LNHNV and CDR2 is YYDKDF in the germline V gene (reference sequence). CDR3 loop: CATSRAGAYSNQPQHF. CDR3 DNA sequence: TGTGCCACCAGCAGAGCAGGGGCTTATAGCAATCAGCCCCAGCATTTT.

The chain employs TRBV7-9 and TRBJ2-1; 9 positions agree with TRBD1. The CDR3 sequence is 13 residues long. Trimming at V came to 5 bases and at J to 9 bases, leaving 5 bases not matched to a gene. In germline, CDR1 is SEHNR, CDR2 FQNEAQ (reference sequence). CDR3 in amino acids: CASSPRTGVEQFF. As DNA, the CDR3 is TGTGCCAGCAGCCCCCGGACAGGGGTTGAGCAGTTCTTC.

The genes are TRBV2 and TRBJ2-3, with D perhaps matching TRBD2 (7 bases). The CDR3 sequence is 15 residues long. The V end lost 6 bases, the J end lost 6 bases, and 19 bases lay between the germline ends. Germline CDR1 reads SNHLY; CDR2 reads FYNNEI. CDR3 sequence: CASSPKGGGLDTQYF. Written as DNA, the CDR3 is TGTGCCAGCAGCCCGAAGGGGGGGGGCTTGGATACGCAGTATTTT.

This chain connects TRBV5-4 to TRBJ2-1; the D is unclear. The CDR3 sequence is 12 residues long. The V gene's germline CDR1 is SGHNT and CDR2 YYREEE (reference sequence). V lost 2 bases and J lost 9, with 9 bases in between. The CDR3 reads CASSLIGPEQFF. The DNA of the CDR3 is TGTGCCAGCAGCTTAATTGGCCCTGAGCAGTTCTTC.

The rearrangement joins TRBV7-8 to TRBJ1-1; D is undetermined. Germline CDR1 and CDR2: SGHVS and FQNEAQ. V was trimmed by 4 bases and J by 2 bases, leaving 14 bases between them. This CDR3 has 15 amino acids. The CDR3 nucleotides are TGTGCCAGCAGCTCAGTCCCCAGCATAAACACTGAAGCTTTCTTT. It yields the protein CASSSVPSINTEAFF.

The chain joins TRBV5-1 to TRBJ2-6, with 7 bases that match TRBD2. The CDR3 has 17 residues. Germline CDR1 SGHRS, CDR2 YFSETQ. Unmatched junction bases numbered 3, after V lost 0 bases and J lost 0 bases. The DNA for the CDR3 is TGCGCCAGCAGCTTGGGACTAGCCGTCTCTGGGGCCAACGTCCTGACTTTC. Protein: CASSLGLAVSGANVLTF.

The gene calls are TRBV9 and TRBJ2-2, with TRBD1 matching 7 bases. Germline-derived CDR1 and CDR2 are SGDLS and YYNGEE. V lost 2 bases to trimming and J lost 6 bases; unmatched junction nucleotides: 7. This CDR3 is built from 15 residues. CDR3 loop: CASSVGTVAAGELFF. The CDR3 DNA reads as TGTGCCAGCAGCGTCGGGACAGTCGCGGCCGGGGAGCTGTTTTTT.